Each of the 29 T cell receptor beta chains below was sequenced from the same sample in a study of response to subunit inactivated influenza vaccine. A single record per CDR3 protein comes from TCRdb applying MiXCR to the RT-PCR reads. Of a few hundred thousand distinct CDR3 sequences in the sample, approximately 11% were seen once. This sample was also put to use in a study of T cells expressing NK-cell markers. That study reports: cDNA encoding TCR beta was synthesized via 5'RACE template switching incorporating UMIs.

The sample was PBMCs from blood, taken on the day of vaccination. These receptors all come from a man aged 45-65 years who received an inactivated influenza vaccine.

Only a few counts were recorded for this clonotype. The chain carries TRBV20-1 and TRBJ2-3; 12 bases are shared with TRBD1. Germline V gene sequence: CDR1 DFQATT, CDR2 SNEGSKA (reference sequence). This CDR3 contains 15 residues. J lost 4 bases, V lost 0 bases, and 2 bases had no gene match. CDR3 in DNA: TGCAGTGCTAGAGATGGGACAGGGGGCCCAGATACGCAGTATTTT. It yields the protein CSARDGTGGPDTQYF.

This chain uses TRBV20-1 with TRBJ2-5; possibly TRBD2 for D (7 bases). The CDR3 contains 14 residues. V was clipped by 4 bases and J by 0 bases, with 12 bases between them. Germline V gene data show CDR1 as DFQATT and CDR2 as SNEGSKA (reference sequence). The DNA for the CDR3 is TGCAGTGCTATGGCGGGGGACAACCAAGAGACCCAGTACTTC. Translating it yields CSAMAGDNQETQYF.

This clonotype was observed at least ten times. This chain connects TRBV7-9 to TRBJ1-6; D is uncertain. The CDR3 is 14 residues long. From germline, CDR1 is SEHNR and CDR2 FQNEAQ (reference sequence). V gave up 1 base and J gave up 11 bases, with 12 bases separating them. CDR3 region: CASSLVNDGPPLHF. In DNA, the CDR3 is TGTGCCAGCAGCTTAGTTAATGATGGACCACCCCTCCACTTT.

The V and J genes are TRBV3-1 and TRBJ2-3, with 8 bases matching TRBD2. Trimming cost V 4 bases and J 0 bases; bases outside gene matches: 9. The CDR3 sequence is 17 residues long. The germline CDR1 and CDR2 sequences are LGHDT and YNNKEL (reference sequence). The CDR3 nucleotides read TGTGCCAGCAGCCGCAGGTGGCCTAGCGGGAGCACAGATACGCAGTATTTT. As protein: CASSRRWPSGSTDTQYF.

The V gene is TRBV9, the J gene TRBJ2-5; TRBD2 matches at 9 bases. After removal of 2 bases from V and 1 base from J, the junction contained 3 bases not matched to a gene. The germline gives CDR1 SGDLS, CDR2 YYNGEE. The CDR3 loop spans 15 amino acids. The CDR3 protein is CASSVSGGRQETQYF. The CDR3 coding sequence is TGTGCCAGCAGCGTTAGCGGGGGCCGCCAAGAGACCCAGTACTTC.

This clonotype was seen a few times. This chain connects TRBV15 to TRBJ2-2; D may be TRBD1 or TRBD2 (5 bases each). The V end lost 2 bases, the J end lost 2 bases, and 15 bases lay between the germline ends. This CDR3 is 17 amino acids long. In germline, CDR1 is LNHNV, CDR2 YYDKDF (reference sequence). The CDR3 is CATSRNTGPLNTGELFF. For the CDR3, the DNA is TGTGCCACCAGCAGAAACACGGGACCCCTTAACACCGGGGAGCTGTTTTTT.

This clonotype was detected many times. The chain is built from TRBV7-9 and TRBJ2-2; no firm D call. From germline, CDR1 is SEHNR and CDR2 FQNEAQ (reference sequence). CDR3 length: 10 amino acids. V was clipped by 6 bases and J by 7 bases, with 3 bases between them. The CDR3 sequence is CASSGGELFF. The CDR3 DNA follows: TGTGCCAGCAGTGGCGGGGAGCTGTTTTTT.

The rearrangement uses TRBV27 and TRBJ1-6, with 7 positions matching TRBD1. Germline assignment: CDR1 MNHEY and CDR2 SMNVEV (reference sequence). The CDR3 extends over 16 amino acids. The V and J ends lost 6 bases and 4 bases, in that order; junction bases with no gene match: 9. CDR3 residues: CASSSTGLPYNSPLHF. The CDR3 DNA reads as TGTGCCAGCAGCTCGACAGGGCTCCCTTATAATTCACCCCTCCACTTT.

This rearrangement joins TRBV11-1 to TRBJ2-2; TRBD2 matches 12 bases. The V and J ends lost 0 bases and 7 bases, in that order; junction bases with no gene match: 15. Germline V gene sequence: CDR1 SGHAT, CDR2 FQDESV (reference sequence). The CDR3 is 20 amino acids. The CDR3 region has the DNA TGTGCCAGCAGCTTAGCTCCTAGCGGGAGGGCCCGAAGGTCTGGCGGGGAGCTGTTTTTT. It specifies CASSLAPSGRARRSGGELFF.

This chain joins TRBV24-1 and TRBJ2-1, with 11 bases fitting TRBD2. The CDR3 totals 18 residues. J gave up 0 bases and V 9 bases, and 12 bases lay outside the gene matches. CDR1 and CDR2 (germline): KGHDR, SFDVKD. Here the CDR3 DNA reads TGTGCCACCGCGTCCGGGACTAGCGGACCTACCTCCTACAATGAGCAGTTCTTC. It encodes CATASGTSGPTSYNEQFF.

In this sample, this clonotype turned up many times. The CDR3 DNA follows: TGTGCCAGCAGTTTATTTCCCGGGACAGTGAACACTGAAGCTTTCTTT. This sequence encodes CASSLFPGTVNTEAFF. The rearrangement joins TRBV28 to TRBJ1-1, with TRBD1 matching 7 bases. Losses at the gene ends were 1 base for V and 0 bases for J; bases not matched to a gene: 5. Germline V gene sequence: CDR1 MDHEN, CDR2 SYDVKM. The CDR3 contains 16 residues.

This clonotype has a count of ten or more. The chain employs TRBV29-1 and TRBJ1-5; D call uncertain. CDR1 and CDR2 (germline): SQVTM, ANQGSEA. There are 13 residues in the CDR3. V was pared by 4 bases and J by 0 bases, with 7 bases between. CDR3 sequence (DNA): TGCAGCGTTGCCACCAATAGCAATCAGCCCCAGCATTTT. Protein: CSVATNSNQPQHF.

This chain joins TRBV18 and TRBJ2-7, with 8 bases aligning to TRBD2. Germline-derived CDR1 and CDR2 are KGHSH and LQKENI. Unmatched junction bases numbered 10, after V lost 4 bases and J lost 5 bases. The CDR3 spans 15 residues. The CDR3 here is CASSRAGVAGDEQYF. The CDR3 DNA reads TGTGCCAGCTCACGAGCGGGAGTCGCTGGGGACGAGCAGTACTTC. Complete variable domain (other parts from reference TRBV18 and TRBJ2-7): NAGVMQNPRHLVRRRGQEARLRCSPMKGHSHVYWYRQLPEEGLKFMVYLQKENIIDESGMPKERFSAEFPKEGPSILRIQQVVRGDSAAYFCASSRAGVAGDEQYFGPGTRLTVT.

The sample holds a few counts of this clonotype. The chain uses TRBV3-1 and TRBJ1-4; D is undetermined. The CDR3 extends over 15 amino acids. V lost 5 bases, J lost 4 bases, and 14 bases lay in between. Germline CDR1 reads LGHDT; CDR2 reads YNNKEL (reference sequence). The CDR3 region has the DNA TGTGCCAGCAGCGCCTCGGACGGATTTAATGAAAAACTGTTTTTT. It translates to CASSASDGFNEKLFF.

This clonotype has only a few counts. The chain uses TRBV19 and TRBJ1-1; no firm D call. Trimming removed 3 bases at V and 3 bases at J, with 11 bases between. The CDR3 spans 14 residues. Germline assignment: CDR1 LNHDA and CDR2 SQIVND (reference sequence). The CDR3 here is CASSIRRIDTEAFF. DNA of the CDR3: TGTGCCAGTAGTATCCGGCGGATAGACACTGAAGCTTTCTTT. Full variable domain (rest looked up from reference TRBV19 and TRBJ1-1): DGGITQSPKYLFRKEGQNVTLSCEQNLNHDAMYWYRQDPGQGLRLIYYSQIVNDFQKGDIAEGYSVSREKKESFPLTVTSAQKNPTAFYLCASSIRRIDTEAFFGQGTRLTVV.

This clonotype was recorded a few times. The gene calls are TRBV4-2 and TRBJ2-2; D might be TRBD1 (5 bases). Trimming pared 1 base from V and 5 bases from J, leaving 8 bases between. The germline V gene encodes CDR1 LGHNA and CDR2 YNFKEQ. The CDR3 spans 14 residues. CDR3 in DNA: TGTGCCAGCAGCCAAGCAGGGTTGACCGGGGAGCTGTTTTTT. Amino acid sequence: CASSQAGLTGELFF.

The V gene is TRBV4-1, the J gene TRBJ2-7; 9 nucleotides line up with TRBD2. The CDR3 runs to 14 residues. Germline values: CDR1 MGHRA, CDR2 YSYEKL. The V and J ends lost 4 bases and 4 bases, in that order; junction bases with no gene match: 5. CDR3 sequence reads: CASSLRLAEYEQYF. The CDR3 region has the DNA TGCGCCAGCAGCCTCAGACTAGCGGAATACGAGCAGTACTTC.

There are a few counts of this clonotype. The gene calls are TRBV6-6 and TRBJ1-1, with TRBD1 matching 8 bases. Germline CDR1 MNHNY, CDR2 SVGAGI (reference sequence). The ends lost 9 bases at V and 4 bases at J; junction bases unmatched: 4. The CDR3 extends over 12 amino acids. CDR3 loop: CASAGGRTEAFF. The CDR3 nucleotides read TGTGCCAGTGCAGGGGGCCGCACTGAAGCTTTCTTT.

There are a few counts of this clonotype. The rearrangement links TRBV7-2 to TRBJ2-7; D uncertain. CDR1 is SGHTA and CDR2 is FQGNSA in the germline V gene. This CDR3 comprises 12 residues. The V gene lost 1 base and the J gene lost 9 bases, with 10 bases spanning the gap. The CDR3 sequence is CASSLVTASQYF. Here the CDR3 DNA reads TGTGCCAGCAGCTTAGTTACGGCGTCGCAGTACTTC.

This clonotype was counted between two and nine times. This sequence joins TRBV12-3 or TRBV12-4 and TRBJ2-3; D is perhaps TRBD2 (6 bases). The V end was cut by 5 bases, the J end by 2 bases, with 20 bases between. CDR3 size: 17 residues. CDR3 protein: CASSRGGAGLFTDTQYF. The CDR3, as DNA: TGTGCCAGCAGTCGTGGTGGAGCGGGTCTTTTCACAGATACGCAGTATTTT.

Written as DNA, the CDR3 is TGCAGCGTACAAAGGTTGTGGGACACTGAAGCTTTCTTT. Its protein product is CSVQRLWDTEAFF. V is TRBV29-1 and J is TRBJ1-1; D remains unclear. Germline CDR1 is SQVTM and CDR2 is ANQGSEA. The CDR3 consists of 13 residues. V lost 6 bases, J lost 3 bases, and 14 bases lay in between.

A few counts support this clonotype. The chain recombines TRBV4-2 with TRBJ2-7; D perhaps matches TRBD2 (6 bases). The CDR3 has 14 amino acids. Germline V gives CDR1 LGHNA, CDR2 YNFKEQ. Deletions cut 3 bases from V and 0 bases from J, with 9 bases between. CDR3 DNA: TGTGCCAGCAGCCACTCGGGACTCTCCTACGAGCAGTACTTC. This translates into CASSHSGLSYEQYF.

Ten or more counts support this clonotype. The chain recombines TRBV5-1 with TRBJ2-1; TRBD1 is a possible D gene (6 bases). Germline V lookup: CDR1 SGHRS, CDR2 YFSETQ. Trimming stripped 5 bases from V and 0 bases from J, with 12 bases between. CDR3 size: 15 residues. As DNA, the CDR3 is TGCGCCAGCAGATTACAGGGTGGCTCCTACAATGAGCAGTTCTTC. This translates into CASRLQGGSYNEQFF.

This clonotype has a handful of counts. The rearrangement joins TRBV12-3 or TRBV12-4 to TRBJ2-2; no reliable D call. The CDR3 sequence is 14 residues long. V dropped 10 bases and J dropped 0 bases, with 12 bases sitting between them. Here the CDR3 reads CATRRRANTGELFF. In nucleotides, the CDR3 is TGTGCCACGCGCAGGAGAGCGAACACCGGGGAGCTGTTTTTT.

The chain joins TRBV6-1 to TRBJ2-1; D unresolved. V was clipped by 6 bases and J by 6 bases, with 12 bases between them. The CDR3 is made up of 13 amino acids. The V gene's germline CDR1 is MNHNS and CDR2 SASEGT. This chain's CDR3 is CASRRRRSNEQFF. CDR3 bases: TGTGCCAGCAGGAGGAGAAGATCCAATGAGCAGTTCTTC.

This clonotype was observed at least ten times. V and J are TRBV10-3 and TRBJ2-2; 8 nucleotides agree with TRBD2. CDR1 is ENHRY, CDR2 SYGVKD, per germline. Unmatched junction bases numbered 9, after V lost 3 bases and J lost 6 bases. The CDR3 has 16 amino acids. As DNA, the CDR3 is TGTGCCATCAGTGATCCCCCTGGCGGGAGGTCCGGGGAGCTGTTTTTT. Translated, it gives CAISDPPGGRSGELFF.

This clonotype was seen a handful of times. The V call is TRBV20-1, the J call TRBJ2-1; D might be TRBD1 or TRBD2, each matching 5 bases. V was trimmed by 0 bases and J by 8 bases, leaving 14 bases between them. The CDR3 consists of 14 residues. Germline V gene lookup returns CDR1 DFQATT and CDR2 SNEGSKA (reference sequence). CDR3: CSARDERGWDEQFF. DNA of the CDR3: TGCAGTGCTAGAGATGAGAGGGGTTGGGATGAGCAGTTCTTC.

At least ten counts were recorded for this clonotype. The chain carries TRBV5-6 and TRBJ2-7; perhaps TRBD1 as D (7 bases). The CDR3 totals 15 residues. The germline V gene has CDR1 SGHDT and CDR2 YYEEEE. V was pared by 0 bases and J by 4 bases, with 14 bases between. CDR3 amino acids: CASSLDRGGRYEQYF. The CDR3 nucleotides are TGTGCCAGCAGCTTGGACAGGGGAGGTCGGTACGAGCAGTACTTC.

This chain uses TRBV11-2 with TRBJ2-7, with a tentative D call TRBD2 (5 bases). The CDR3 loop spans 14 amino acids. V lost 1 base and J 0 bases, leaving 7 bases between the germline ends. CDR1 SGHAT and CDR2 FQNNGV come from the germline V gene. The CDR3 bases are TGTGCCAGCAGCTTAGGAGGGCACTCCTACGAGCAGTACTTC. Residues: CASSLGGHSYEQYF.